This TCR beta chain emerged from a study of cytomegalovirus exposure and HLA in healthy donors. Study-level findings and limits: Both high specificity and high sensitivity reportedly marked the classifier's diagnosis of cytomegalovirus status. A list of 150 to 200 TCR beta chains associated with cytomegalovirus was given. Most TCR sequences were seen very rarely across donors, but some public TCRs occurred in many.

The CDR3 spans 14 residues. Trimming removed 1 base from V and 3 bases from J; junction bases left unmatched: 3. Germline V gene sequence: CDR1 LNHDA, CDR2 SQIVND (reference sequence). Produced via immunoSEQ multiplex PCR; TCRdb's table is partial and in-frame only. The sample has fewer than 400,000 clones, roughly 88% seen once. Of note for this clone: What it binds is unknown. This specimen includes other DNA sequences encoding the same CDR3.

The receptor was derived from a woman aged 18-30 years in good health and CMV-seronegative. Sequenced: PBMCs. This chain joins TRBV19 and TRBJ2-7, with 7 bases fitting TRBD1. The CDR3 DNA sequence: TGTGCCAGTAGTATAGTACGGGACAGCTACGAGCAGTACTTC. This encodes CASSIVRDSYEQYF. Combining the CDR3 with reference TRBV19 and TRBJ2-7 gives the whole variable domain DGGITQSPKYLFRKEGQNVTLSCEQNLNHDAMYWYRQDPGQGLRLIYYSQIVNDFQKGDIAEGYSVSREKKESFPLTVTSAQKNPTAFYLCASSIVRDSYEQYFGPGTRLTVT.